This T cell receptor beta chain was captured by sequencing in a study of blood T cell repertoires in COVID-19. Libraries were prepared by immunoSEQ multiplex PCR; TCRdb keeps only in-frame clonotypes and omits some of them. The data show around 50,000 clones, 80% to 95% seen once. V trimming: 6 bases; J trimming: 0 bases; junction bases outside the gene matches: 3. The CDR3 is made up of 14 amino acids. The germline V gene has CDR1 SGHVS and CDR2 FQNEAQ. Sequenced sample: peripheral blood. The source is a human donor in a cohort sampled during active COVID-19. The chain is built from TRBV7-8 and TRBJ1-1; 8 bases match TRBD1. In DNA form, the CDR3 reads TGTGCCAGCAGACAACAGGGGGTGAACACTGAAGCTTTCTTT. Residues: CASRQQGVNTEAFF.